This passage covers 22 T cell receptor beta chains from one sample sequenced in a study of blood T cell repertoires in COVID-19. Here immunoSEQ multiplex PCR was the method, and the copy in TCRdb shows in-frame clones only, minus some. The sample lists about 170,000 clones; 74% were seen once. The sequencing sample was made of peripheral blood. All receptors derive from a woman of 80 years or more with acute or convalescent COVID-19.

This clone was observed a handful of times. The V and J genes are TRBV28 and TRBJ1-1; D is unclear. The CDR3 runs 12 residues. Trimming shortened V by 6 bases and J by 4 bases, and 9 bases separated the two germline ends. The V gene's germline CDR1 is MDHEN and CDR2 SYDVKM. The CDR3 DNA reads TGTGCCAGCAGAATAAAGAGCACTGAAGCTTTCTTT. Its protein product is CASRIKSTEAFF.

The chain has TRBV7-2 and TRBJ2-7; 8 nucleotides match TRBD2. J gave up 6 bases and V 2 bases, and 9 bases lay outside the gene matches. Germline V gene lookup returns CDR1 SGHTA and CDR2 FQGNSA. The CDR3 covers 15 residues. The CDR3 DNA reads as TGTGCCAGCAGCTTATCCGGACTAGCCCAAGGCGAGCAGTACTTC. Amino acids: CASSLSGLAQGEQYF.

The chain joins TRBV28 to TRBJ1-2; D possibly corresponds to TRBD1 (5 bases). The germline V and J ends were trimmed by 8 bases and 6 bases, with 19 bases remaining between them. The CDR3 runs 14 residues. The germline V gene has CDR1 MDHEN and CDR2 SYDVKM. This chain's CDR3 is CASGGDWQGNGYTF. The CDR3 coding sequence is TGTGCCAGCGGAGGGGATTGGCAGGGTAATGGCTACACCTTC.

This clone came up once. The chain couples TRBV10-3 to TRBJ2-2; D perhaps matches TRBD2 (7 bases). Trimming removed 0 bases from V and 5 bases from J, with 10 bases in between. There are 15 residues in the CDR3. CDR1 ENHRY and CDR2 SYGVKD come from the germline V gene. CDR3 DNA sequence: TGTGCCATCAGTGAGTCCGGGGGGCTAACCGGGGAGCTGTTTTTT. It codes for CAISESGGLTGELFF.

This chain joins TRBV28 and TRBJ2-1, with a weak D call TRBD2 (5 bases). Per germline, CDR1 MDHEN and CDR2 SYDVKM. V shed 6 bases and J shed 2 bases, with 14 bases lying between them. The CDR3 is made up of 15 amino acids. In nucleotides, the CDR3 is TGTGCCAGCAGAATGGACTTTATGGCCTACAATGAGCAGTTCTTC. Protein: CASRMDFMAYNEQFF.

The V gene is TRBV6-6, the J gene TRBJ1-1; 7 nucleotides agree with TRBD1. J lost 11 bases, V lost 8 bases, and 14 bases had no gene match. The CDR3 totals 13 residues. The germline V gene encodes CDR1 MNHNY and CDR2 SVGAGI (reference sequence). DNA of the CDR3: TGTGCCAGCCACCCGGGACTGGACAGGATGGCTTTCTTT. It yields the protein CASHPGLDRMAFF.

The chain carries TRBV7-3 and TRBJ2-1, with TRBD2 matching over 10 bases. V gave up 8 bases and J gave up 7 bases; unmatched junction bases: 11. From germline, CDR1 is SGHTA and CDR2 FQGTGA. The CDR3 is 15 residues long. The chain's CDR3 is CASDTGTSAANEQFF. The CDR3 nucleotides read TGTGCCAGCGACACCGGGACTAGCGCGGCAAATGAGCAGTTCTTC.

V and J are TRBV5-1 and TRBJ2-5; the match to TRBD2 covers 7 bases. In germline, CDR1 is SGHRS, CDR2 YFSETQ. The CDR3 consists of 16 residues. Germline trimming cut 2 bases from V and 5 bases from J; bases unmatched to any gene: 12. CDR3 coding DNA: TGCGCCAGCAGCTTAGGACTAGTCGGCGATATGGAGACCCAGTACTTC. Encoded protein: CASSLGLVGDMETQYF.

The V call is TRBV19, the J call TRBJ2-2, with D maybe TRBD1 (5 bases). V lost 2 bases and J 1 base, leaving 8 bases between the germline ends. Per germline, CDR1 LNHDA and CDR2 SQIVND (reference sequence). The CDR3 covers 15 residues. CDR3 in DNA: TGTGCCAGTAGTATACCCAGGGTGAACACCGGGGAGCTGTTTTTT. Translation gives CASSIPRVNTGELFF.

The chain uses TRBV27 and TRBJ1-2, with TRBD1 matching 8 bases. CDR1 is MNHEY and CDR2 is SMNVEV in the germline V gene (reference sequence). CDR3 length: 15 residues. The junction had 11 bases not matched to a gene; V was cut back by 6 bases and J by 5 bases. In DNA form, the CDR3 reads TGTGCCAGCAGCCTAGGTCCAGGGGGCGCGTATGGCTACACCTTC. Translation gives CASSLGPGGAYGYTF.

This clone was counted between two and nine times. This rearrangement joins TRBV5-1 to TRBJ2-7; D unclear. Per the germline V gene, CDR1 is SGHRS and CDR2 is YFSETQ. Trimming shortened V by 2 bases and J by 0 bases, and 3 bases separated the two germline ends. The CDR3 extends over 12 amino acids. The CDR3, as DNA: TGCGCCAGCAGCTTCAGCTCCTACGAGCAGTACTTC. Encoded protein: CASSFSSYEQYF.

The chain combines TRBV11-2 with TRBJ1-1, with D unresolved. Germline CDR1 reads SGHAT; CDR2 reads FQNNGV. Trimming took 1 base from V and 2 from J, leaving 14 bases between them. The CDR3 has 16 amino acids. CDR3 sequence: CASSLGSPGDNTEAFF. Written as DNA, the CDR3 is TGTGCCAGCAGCTTAGGCTCCCCGGGAGATAACACTGAAGCTTTCTTT.

This clone came up a few times. CDR3 sequence reads: CASSPGTGNYEQYF. For the CDR3, the DNA is TGTGCCAGCAGCCCCGGGACAGGGAACTACGAGCAGTACTTC. The chain joins TRBV2 to TRBJ2-7; 9 bases fit TRBD1. CDR1 and CDR2 from the germline V gene are SNHLY and FYNNEI. V gave up 6 bases and J gave up 3 bases; unmatched junction bases: 6. This CDR3 spans 14 amino acids.

Worth noting for this clone: This specimen includes other DNA sequences encoding the same CDR3. J is TRBJ1-5 and V is TRBV19, with TRBD1 matching 9 bases. Germline trimming cut 5 bases from V and 4 bases from J; bases unmatched to any gene: 0. Germline values: CDR1 LNHDA, CDR2 SQIVND (reference sequence). CDR3 size: 13 residues. The chain's CDR3 is CASSGTGNQPQHF. As DNA, the CDR3 is TGTGCCAGTAGTGGGACAGGGAATCAGCCCCAGCATTTT.

This chain links TRBV30 with TRBJ2-7; 8 bases match TRBD1. CDR1 GTSNPN and CDR2 SVGIG come from the germline V gene (reference sequence). J gave up 3 bases and V 1 base, and 5 bases lay outside the gene matches. CDR3 length: 14 residues. The CDR3 nucleotides read TGTGCCTGGAGTGGTAGGACAGGGTACTACGAGCAGTACTTC. Residues: CAWSGRTGYYEQYF.

This clone was observed many times. This rearrangement joins TRBV6-1 to TRBJ2-5; 9 nucleotides line up with TRBD2. The germline CDR1 and CDR2 sequences are MNHNS and SASEGT. This CDR3 spans 16 amino acids. J gave up 1 base and V 2 bases, and 5 bases lay outside the gene matches. CDR3 sequence: CASSEMAGGPQETQYF. CDR3 in DNA: TGTGCCAGCAGTGAAATGGCGGGAGGGCCCCAAGAGACCCAGTACTTC.

The rearrangement joins TRBV7-9 to TRBJ2-3; 11 bases are a match to TRBD2. Germline V CDR1 and CDR2: SEHNR, FQNEAQ (reference sequence). Trimming cost V 5 bases and J 2 bases; bases outside gene matches: 6. CDR3 length: 16 residues. This CDR3 is CASSPGTSGATDTQYF. The CDR3 region has the DNA TGTGCCAGCAGCCCGGGGACTAGCGGAGCCACAGATACGCAGTATTTT.

The chain carries TRBV15 and TRBJ2-3; tentative D call: TRBD2 (7 bases). The V and J ends lost 0 bases and 6 bases respectively, with 16 bases between them. CDR3 size: 16 residues. Germline loops: CDR1 LNHNV, CDR2 YYDKDF (reference sequence). In DNA form, the CDR3 reads TGTGCCACCAGCAGAGATCGGGGCAGGGGAGGGGATACGCAGTATTTT. Protein sequence: CATSRDRGRGGDTQYF.

The CDR3 DNA reads as TGTGCCAGCGCTCTAGCGGCCGCCTACGAGCAGTACTTC. It yields the protein CASALAAAYEQYF. This sequence joins TRBV6-6 and TRBJ2-7, with 7 bases identical to TRBD2. There are 13 residues in the CDR3. Germline loops: CDR1 MNHNY, CDR2 SVGAGI (reference sequence). V lost 8 bases and J lost 2; bases outside the gene matches: 6.

This clone has only one observation. The chain is built from TRBV6-5 and TRBJ2-5; 9 bases map to TRBD2. This CDR3 contains 15 residues. The germline gives CDR1 MNHEY, CDR2 SVGAGI. Trimming removed 1 base from V and 4 bases from J; junction bases left unmatched: 4. CDR3 DNA: TGTGCCAGCAGTTACTGGGGTAGCGGGAGAGAGACCCAGTACTTC. Translated: CASSYWGSGRETQYF.

The rearrangement joins TRBV2 to TRBJ2-7; no reliable D call. Looked up from germline, CDR1 is SNHLY and CDR2 is FYNNEI. This CDR3 contains 11 residues. V shed 7 bases and J shed 3 bases, with 7 bases lying between them. CDR3 nucleotides: TGTGCCAGCATAGAGAACTACGAGCAGTACTTC. Protein sequence: CASIENYEQYF.

The V and J genes are TRBV7-2 and TRBJ2-1; maybe TRBD1 (5 bases). CDR1 is SGHTA and CDR2 is FQGNSA in the germline V gene. This CDR3 is 15 amino acids long. V lost 2 bases, J lost 1 base, and 9 bases lay in between. The CDR3 DNA follows: TGTGCCAGCAGCTTAACACGGACATCCTACAATGAGCAGTTCTTC. Translated, it gives CASSLTRTSYNEQFF.